The 17 T cell receptor beta chains below all came from one sample that was sequenced in a study of T cell repertoires in cytomegalovirus infection. TCRdb re-called the reads through MiXCR, storing one row per CDR3 protein. The sample shows 490,000 or so distinct CDR3 sequences, about 11% of them seen only once. The specimen sequenced was PBMCs. Source of these receptors: a human donor in good health (CMV status not recorded). Some clones in this sample may be carry-over from other donors' samples.

Ten or more counts support this clonotype. The gene calls are TRBV6-1 and TRBJ2-1; tentative D call: TRBD1 (6 bases). CDR1 is MNHNS, CDR2 SASEGT, per germline. Between the trimmed V and J ends, which lost 7 bases and 10 bases, there was a span of 20 bases. The CDR3 is made up of 14 amino acids. The CDR3 sequence is CASISGGQVGEQFF. The CDR3 region has the DNA TGTGCCAGCATCTCTGGGGGACAAGTTGGGGAGCAGTTCTTC.

This clonotype was seen ten or more times. The V gene is TRBV6-1, the J gene TRBJ1-1, with D unresolved. This CDR3 spans 15 amino acids. CDR1 is MNHNS and CDR2 is SASEGT in the germline V gene. The V gene lost 0 bases and the J gene lost 4 bases, with 12 bases spanning the gap. CDR3 amino acids: CASSEATGSSTEAFF. The CDR3 coding sequence is TGTGCCAGCAGTGAAGCTACGGGGTCGAGCACTGAAGCTTTCTTT.

This clonotype was seen ten or more times. The rearrangement links TRBV12-3 or TRBV12-4 to TRBJ1-1; 8 nucleotides agree with TRBD1. V gave up 5 bases and J gave up 11 bases; unmatched junction bases: 10. This CDR3 region has 13 residues. This CDR3 reads CASSSPTGVGAFF. In nucleotides, the CDR3 is TGTGCCAGCAGTAGCCCGACAGGGGTCGGTGCTTTCTTT.

Many counts were recorded for this clonotype. This chain connects TRBV6-5 to TRBJ1-2, with D uncertain. From germline, CDR1 is MNHEY and CDR2 SVGAGI. This CDR3 spans 13 amino acids. Trimming removed 2 bases at V and 6 bases at J, with 10 bases between. The CDR3 sequence is CASSYGRRDGYTF. The CDR3 nucleotides are TGTGCCAGCAGTTACGGCCGGCGCGATGGCTACACCTTC.

This sequence joins TRBV4-2 and TRBJ1-3; the match to TRBD1 covers 10 bases. The CDR3 has 15 amino acids. Per germline, CDR1 LGHNA and CDR2 YNFKEQ. V lost 4 bases to trimming and J lost 4 bases; unmatched junction nucleotides: 4. In DNA form, the CDR3 reads TGTGCCAGCAGCCCCGGGACAGGGGTAGGAAACACCATATATTTT. It is translated as CASSPGTGVGNTIYF.

The chain joins TRBV7-9 to TRBJ2-2, with D uncertain. V gave up 1 base and J gave up 1 base, with 7 bases separating them. Per the germline V gene, CDR1 is SEHNR and CDR2 is FQNEAQ (reference sequence). This CDR3 spans 15 amino acids. The CDR3 protein is CASSLGERNTGELFF. CDR3 DNA sequence: TGTGCCAGCAGCTTAGGGGAAAGGAACACCGGGGAGCTGTTTTTT.

This clonotype is a singleton in its sample. V gene TRBV6-1 combines with J gene TRBJ1-2; D gene ambiguous. Trimming took off 5 bases at V and 0 bases at J, with 16 bases between the two ends. Germline V gives CDR1 MNHNS, CDR2 SASEGT. CDR3 size: 16 residues. In nucleotides, the CDR3 is TGTGCCAGCAGTATAAATTGGGAAGCCACTAACTATGGCTACACCTTC. Its translation: CASSINWEATNYGYTF.

The chain couples TRBV7-6 to TRBJ2-7; 15 bases map to TRBD2. Germline V CDR1 and CDR2: SGHVS, FNYEAQ. The CDR3 is 17 amino acids. J was trimmed by 2 bases and V by 5 bases; bases with no gene match: 7. As DNA, the CDR3 is TGTGCCAGCAGCCCGTGGACTAGCGGGAGGGGGACCTACGAGCAGTACTTC. Translating it yields CASSPWTSGRGTYEQYF.

This clonotype was found many times. This chain joins TRBV7-6 and TRBJ2-1, with 7 nucleotides matching TRBD2. The CDR3 is 15 amino acids. Germline V gene data show CDR1 as SGHVS and CDR2 as FNYEAQ. After removal of 3 bases from V and 3 bases from J, the junction contained 5 bases not matched to a gene. CDR3 sequence reads: CASSFSGSFYNEQFF. The CDR3 DNA is TGTGCCAGCAGCTTTAGCGGGTCTTTCTACAATGAGCAGTTCTTC.

This clonotype has a count of ten or more. The J gene is TRBJ2-5, the V gene TRBV7-2; D not certain. V dropped 1 base and J dropped 0 bases, with 6 bases sitting between them. Germline V gene data show CDR1 as SGHTA and CDR2 as FQGNSA. The length of the CDR3 is 14 residues. The CDR3 protein is CASSLVRDQETQYF. Here the CDR3 DNA reads TGTGCCAGCAGCTTAGTACGGGACCAAGAGACCCAGTACTTC.

This clonotype was seen repeatedly, ten times or more. V usage is TRBV2 and J usage is TRBJ2-3, with 7 bases that match TRBD1. With V trimmed by 3 bases and J by 15 bases, 9 bases remained unmatched. CDR1 and CDR2 (germline): SNHLY, FYNNEI. CDR3 size: 12 residues. The CDR3 loop is CASSDWVGQFYF. In nucleotides, the CDR3 is TGTGCCAGCAGTGATTGGGTGGGACAGTTCTATTTT.

This sequence joins TRBV3-1 and TRBJ2-7; TRBD1 is a possible D gene (6 bases). Trimming pared 2 bases from V and 7 bases from J, leaving 9 bases between. Germline-derived CDR1 and CDR2 are LGHDT and YNNKEL (reference sequence). The CDR3 loop spans 12 amino acids. The CDR3 loop is CASSQFDREQYF. The CDR3 DNA follows: TGTGCCAGCAGCCAATTCGACAGGGAGCAGTACTTC.

The sample holds a few counts of this clonotype. The V call is TRBV29-1, the J call TRBJ1-1, with D hard to call. Germline CDR1 reads SQVTM; CDR2 reads ANQGSEA. This CDR3 has 15 amino acids. Trimming pared 1 base from V and 0 bases from J, leaving 12 bases between. The CDR3 protein is CSVEAWRGMNTEAFF. The CDR3 nucleotides read TGCAGCGTTGAAGCATGGAGAGGGATGAACACTGAAGCTTTCTTT.

Many counts were recorded for this clonotype. The rearrangement links TRBV19 to TRBJ2-2; TRBD1 is a possible D gene (5 bases). CDR3 size: 14 residues. Germline V CDR1 and CDR2: LNHDA, SQIVND (reference sequence). V was shortened by 7 bases and J by 6 bases, with 15 bases between the two germline ends. In DNA, the CDR3 is TGTGCCAGTATAAGGGGTGGGATGGCCGGGGAGCTGTTTTTT. As protein: CASIRGGMAGELFF.

This clonotype was observed at least ten times. The rearrangement joins TRBV24-1 to TRBJ2-2; 8 bases align to TRBD1. Trimming at V came to 3 bases and at J to 2 bases, leaving 7 bases not matched to a gene. Germline-derived CDR1 and CDR2 are KGHDR and SFDVKD. CDR3 length equals 17 residues. CDR3 nucleotides: TGTGCCACCAGTGATCCCCTTGGGACAGGAAACACCGGGGAGCTGTTTTTT. Its translation is CATSDPLGTGNTGELFF.

This clonotype occurred a few times. The chain uses TRBV20-1 and TRBJ2-3, with D hard to call. CDR1 is DFQATT, CDR2 SNEGSKA, per germline (reference sequence). Between the trimmed V and J ends, which lost 1 base and 2 bases, there was a span of 13 bases. This CDR3 has 15 amino acids. Here the CDR3 reads CSARVPSRTTDTQYF. Written as DNA, the CDR3 is TGCAGTGCTAGAGTCCCATCTAGAACCACAGATACGCAGTATTTT.

This clonotype was recorded a few times. The J gene is TRBJ2-3, the V gene TRBV27, with D possibly matching TRBD2 (5 bases). Trimming pared 5 bases from V and 5 bases from J, leaving 17 bases between. Germline V gene data show CDR1 as MNHEY and CDR2 as SMNVEV (reference sequence). CDR3 length equals 15 residues. CDR3 nucleotides: TGTGCCAGCAGTCTGAGGCCAGCACGGGGAGATACGCAGTATTTT. It yields the protein CASSLRPARGDTQYF.